This T cell receptor beta chain is from a study of blood T cell repertoires in COVID-19. There are 17 residues in the CDR3. With V trimmed by 2 bases and J by 1 base, 8 bases remained unmatched. Germline values: CDR1 SGHVS, CDR2 FQNEAQ. Sequencing was performed with immunoSEQ multiplex PCR; in TCRdb, only in-frame clones are kept and a portion is missing. The sample contains roughly 30,000 clones, roughly 84% of which appear only once. The material sequenced was peripheral blood. This TCR was recovered from a human donor in a cohort sampled during active COVID-19. The donor label of this sample is uncertain. The J gene is TRBJ1-5, the V gene TRBV7-8; TRBD1 agrees at 7 bases. For the CDR3, the DNA is TGTGCCAGCAGCTTAAAAAGGGGGCGGGACAGCAATCAGCCCCAGCATTTT. Residues: CASSLKRGRDSNQPQHF.